Included here is one T cell receptor (beta chain) sequence, with context. The CDR3 totals 12 residues. The germline V gene has CDR1 SNHLY and CDR2 FYNNEI. The ends lost 10 bases at V and 5 bases at J; junction bases unmatched: 3. This entry comes from a study of blood T cell repertoires in COVID-19. Whole-study context: The United States, Italy and Spain supplied acute and convalescent COVID-19 samples. Sources were T cells, B-cell-depleted T cells, or PBMCs; the material itself was cDNA or gDNA.

As handled by the study authors: Amplification of reference gene primers was used by the study to estimate nucleated cell counts. Libraries were prepared by immunoSEQ multiplex PCR; TCRdb keeps only in-frame clonotypes and omits some of them. V and J calls and clone size are as listed in that table; D and trimming were resolved from the DNA. The sample lists roughly 250,000 clones; 70% to 85% were seen once. The receptor was isolated from an elderly woman with acute or convalescent COVID-19. The sample consisted of peripheral blood. The rearrangement uses TRBV2 and TRBJ2-3, with 10 positions matching TRBD2. The CDR3 loop reads CATVAGGDTQYF. The CDR3 nucleotides are TGTGCCACCGTAGCGGGGGGAGATACGCAGTATTTT.